This T cell receptor (beta chain) was sequenced during a study of T cell responses to AZD1222 COVID-19 vaccine. Sequenced by immunoSEQ multiplex PCR; TCRdb stores in-frame clones only, minus some. The data show 100,000 to 150,000 clones, 80% to 95% seen once. Unmatched junction bases numbered 9, after V lost 4 bases and J lost 0 bases. Looked up from germline, CDR1 is MDHEN and CDR2 is SYDVKM. The length of the CDR3 is 17 residues. The input for sequencing was peripheral blood, taken on day 0 of MenACWY control vaccination. The source is an adult in good health. The chain recombines TRBV28 with TRBJ2-1; the match to TRBD1 covers 7 bases. The CDR3 DNA follows: TGTGCCAGCAGTTCCAACAGGGGCGACAGCTCCTACAATGAGCAGTTCTTC. Protein product: CASSSNRGDSSYNEQFF.